These 10 T cell receptor beta chains share one sample of origin, sequenced in a study of post-analysis software for immune sequencing data (dated by TCRdb to the mid-2010s). Reading the label with the study, this specimen's time point is: second blood draw from one MS patient after hematopoietic stem cell transplantation. The library was generated by PCR. Data came from an Illumina HiSeq 2500. To reduce PCR and sequencing biases, unique molecular identifiers were built into the TCR beta cDNA libraries. The public reads were run again by TCRdb, first through fastp at Q25 and then through MiXCR, and only productive beta chains were kept. Here each entry gathers all rows of one CDR3 protein and keeps the most common genes and DNA. For this sample there are about 160,000 distinct CDR3 sequences; about 37% appear just once. The biggest ten clones account for under 30% of the sample. Specimen: blood, collected after autologous hematopoietic stem cell transplantation. The receptors come from a girl aged 10-17 years with multiple sclerosis. Donor details come from another sample of the same person, matched by shared clones.

This clonotype turned up a few times. V gene TRBV28 combines with J gene TRBJ2-1; D not certain. This CDR3 contains 15 residues. Trimming shortened V by 5 bases and J by 4 bases, and 15 bases separated the two germline ends. CDR1 and CDR2 from the germline V gene are MDHEN and SYDVKM. The CDR3 DNA reads as TGTGCCAGCAGTAAGGGCGGTACAGAGTACAATGAGCAGTTCTTC. Its translation: CASSKGGTEYNEQFF.

The J gene is TRBJ2-5, the V gene TRBV5-1, with 7 bases aligning to TRBD2. Judging by the DNA end, TRBJ2-7 fits better; the J call may be wrong. This CDR3 spans 14 amino acids. CDR1 is SGHRS, CDR2 YFSETQ, per germline. The CDR3 is CASSPTGGSHEQYF. CDR3 DNA sequence: TGCGCCAGCAGCCCCACTGGCGGGAGCCACGAGCAGTACTTC.

The V call is TRBV7-9, the J call TRBJ2-1; D unresolved. V was clipped by 8 bases and J by 8 bases, with 7 bases between them. Germline CDR1 SEHNR, CDR2 FQNEAQ (reference sequence). The CDR3 length is 10 residues. For the CDR3, the DNA is TGTGCCAGCGGGGTCGATGAGCAGTTCTTC. Translation gives CASGVDEQFF.

The chain employs TRBV3-1 and TRBJ2-4; D is undetermined. With the DNA end fitting TRBJ2-7 better, the J assignment may be wrong. This CDR3 has 13 amino acids. CDR1 and CDR2 (germline): LGHDT, YNNKEL (reference sequence). The CDR3 reads CASSQDMTNEQYF. In nucleotides, the CDR3 is TGTGCCAGCAGCCAAGATATGACGAACGAGCAGTACTTC.

V usage is TRBV7-2 and J usage is TRBJ2-7; D possibly corresponds to TRBD2 (6 bases). The CDR3 contains 14 residues. In germline, CDR1 is SGHTA, CDR2 FQGNSA. V was pared by 6 bases and J by 0 bases, with 12 bases between. For the CDR3, the DNA is TGTGCCAGCAGAAGGACTACTCACTCCTACGAGCAGTACTTC. Encoded protein: CASRRTTHSYEQYF.

The rearrangement links TRBV20-1 to TRBJ1-2; D remains ambiguous. The CDR3 consists of 13 residues. V was shortened by 6 bases and J by 3 bases, with 14 bases between the two germline ends. Germline CDR1 and CDR2: DFQATT and SNEGSKA (reference sequence). CDR3 loop: CSALHTWDYGYTF. The CDR3, as DNA: TGCAGTGCACTGCACACGTGGGACTATGGCTACACCTTC.

This clonotype was detected many times. J is TRBJ1-2 and V is TRBV7-2; 10 bases agree with TRBD1. CDR3 length: 14 amino acids. CDR1 and CDR2 from the germline V gene are SGHTA and FQGNSA. V shed 0 bases, J shed 5 bases, and the junction held 0 bases outside the gene matches. As DNA, the CDR3 is TGTGCCAGCAGCTTAGCGGGACAGGGGTATGGCTACACCTTC. Protein sequence: CASSLAGQGYGYTF.

The chain joins TRBV30 to TRBJ2-3, with no clear D. This CDR3 has 13 amino acids. V lost 7 bases and J 1 base, leaving 12 bases between the germline ends. Germline values: CDR1 GTSNPN, CDR2 SVGIG (reference sequence). The CDR3 DNA follows: TGTGCCTCCGCACCACTACGCACAGATACGCAGTATTTT. It codes for CASAPLRTDTQYF.

The gene calls are TRBV2 and TRBJ2-5; a weak D match, TRBD2 (5 bases). Per germline, CDR1 SNHLY and CDR2 FYNNEI. Trimming left V 8 bases short and J 3 bases short, with 16 bases between. CDR3 size: 14 residues. The chain's CDR3 is CASSWTGVKETQYF. The CDR3 DNA reads as TGTGCCAGCTCTTGGACTGGGGTCAAAGAGACCCAGTACTTC.

The V and J genes are TRBV27 and TRBJ2-5, with D maybe TRBD1 (6 bases). V lost 2 bases and J lost 1, with 11 bases in between. This CDR3 has 15 amino acids. Germline values: CDR1 MNHEY, CDR2 SMNVEV (reference sequence). The CDR3 loop reads CASSLTGGFQETQYF. The CDR3 coding sequence is TGTGCCAGCAGTTTAACTGGGGGCTTCCAAGAGACCCAGTACTTC.